This T cell receptor (beta chain) came from a study of lymphopenia after photon versus proton radiotherapy (dated by TCRdb to the late 2010s). Background on the whole study: The study compared the immunological effects of photon versus proton radiation therapy in patients with gastrointestinal tumors who developed high-grade lymphopenia. A cohort of around 20 patients with gastrointestinal tumors who received either photon or proton therapy and subsequently developed lymphopenia was included. The goal of the study was to characterize the differences between the two radiation modalities in how they affect the immune system.

Here is what the overall study found, with its caveats: Across the cohort, an inverse correlation was found between a larger post-nadir drop in TCR diversity and overall survival time among patients who died. Proton-treated patients stayed relatively stable during treatment, while photon-treated patients lost naive T cells and TCR diversity and gained effector/memory populations. The survival association was assessed only in patients who died, and the authors presented better survival with proton therapy as a possibility rather than a demonstrated result. After the lymphocyte count nadir, repertoires from photon-treated patients showed oligoclonal expansion, particularly of CD8+ Temra cells, and this expansion drove the decline in diversity.

Concerning this clone itself: Its target antigen remains unknown. No much larger clonotype is one base removed from it; base qualities were not supplied.

CDR1 and CDR2, looked up from the germline V gene (reference sequence), are SEHNR and FQNEAQ. The CDR3 runs 15 amino acids, cysteine and phenylalanine included. The retained sequence is limited to the CDR3, 45 bases, with the frame set at the first base. Trimming takes 2 bases off V and 0 bases off J; junction bases not matched to a gene: 4. The method was the immunoSEQ multiplex PCR assay. Alongside multiparametric flow cytometry, deep sequencing of rearranged TCR beta loci was used to profile the T cell repertoires. TCRdb took over this immuneACCESS table, retaining in-frame rearrangements with V and J assigned. Such tables are incomplete; in checked studies, under half of the missing clones stem from an unresolved V gene, and the remainder is unexplained. This sample comprises roughly 25,000 clones, about 82% of them detected only once. About 20% of the sample comes from the top ten.

This receptor was taken from a woman aged 70-85 years with pancreatic cancer. The specimen comprised peripheral blood, sampled from a patient treated with proton-based radiotherapy. Here the chain combines TRBV7-9 and TRBJ2-7, with 7 central nucleotides matching TRBD1. The sequenced DNA: TGTGCCAGCAGCTTACCCCGACAGGGCTCCTACGAGCAGTACTTC. It encodes CASSLPRQGSYEQYF. The full variable domain, completed from the reference TRBV7-9 and TRBJ2-7 proteins outside the CDR3, reads DTGVSQNPRHKITKRGQNVTFRCDPISEHNRLYWYRQTLGQGPEFLTYFQNEAQLEKSRLLSDRFSAERPKGSFSTLEIQRTEQGDSAMYLCASSLPRQGSYEQYFGPGTRLTVT.